This T cell receptor beta chain was observed in a study of blood T cell repertoires in COVID-19. For the study at large: Material from acute and convalescent COVID-19 was sourced from the United States, Italy and Spain. Sample material is recorded as cDNA or gDNA derived from T cells, B-cell-depleted T cells, or PBMCs.

Original processing notes: Estimation of nucleated cell counts relied on the amplification of reference gene primers. The data were produced by immunoSEQ multiplex PCR, yet TCRdb's version contains in-frame clones alone and is incomplete. V, J and clone size are taken as reported in that table, and D and trimming were inferred from the DNA itself. The sample has over 85,000 clones; over 75% are singletons. The CDR3 consists of 17 residues. Germline values: CDR1 LGHDT, CDR2 YNNKEL (reference sequence). Losses at the gene ends were 3 bases for V and 0 bases for J; bases not matched to a gene: 5. This receptor was obtained from a woman older than 75 with acute or convalescent COVID-19. This rearrangement joins TRBV3-1 (or the pseudogene TRBV3-2) to TRBJ2-6; 7 bases fit TRBD1. The sequencing input was peripheral blood. CDR3 region: CASSQGQFLSGANVLTF. In DNA, the CDR3 is TGTGCCAGCAGCCAGGGACAGTTTCTCTCTGGGGCCAACGTCCTGACTTTC.